This T cell receptor (beta chain) is from a study of blood T cell repertoires in COVID-19 (dated by TCRdb to 2018 to 2020). Regarding the complete study: Collaborator samples came from the United States, Italy and Spain and covered acute and convalescent phases of COVID-19. The material from the prospective study consisted of cDNA or gDNA derived from T cells, B-cell-depleted T cells, or PBMCs. Deeply sampled blood TCRbeta repertoires from subjects exposed to, actively infected with, or recovered from COVID-19 were included in the dataset. The repertoires were released in a freely available public database meant as a resource for research on the immune response to SARS-CoV-2. The samples were drawn from two sources: the first 160 participants of the ongoing ImmuneRACE study, and over 950 subjects contributed by 6 global collaborators. Sample metadata almost always included a de-identified subject ID, COVID-19 status, age in years and sex. Where available, HLA class I and class II types were obtained from metadata supplied by the sample provider rather than from assay-based typing. The paper's findings and limits, for the study overall: The quantity of clinical and demographic metadata differed by source and by participant and was supplied without curation.

The germline V gene (reference sequence) sets CDR1 to SGHNT and CDR2 to YYREEE. There are 15 amino acids in the CDR3, from cysteine to phenylalanine inclusive. CDR3 DNA only is kept here, 45 bases in frame from base 1. V is reduced by 0 bases and J by 3 bases, leaving a spacing of 12 bases between them. One collaborating source in Seattle enrolled patients during active infection and followed them longitudinally through the course of disease. Whole blood was collected in K2EDTA tubes by collaborating institutions according to the institutions' own protocols. Collaborator samples were shipped for TCRbeta analysis as frozen whole blood, isolated PBMCs, or DNA extracted from either sample type. With respect to this clone: The antigen it binds to is not known. No much larger clonotype is one base removed from it; base qualities were not supplied.

The immunoSEQ Assay, a bias-controlled multiplex PCR, was used to amplify TCRbeta CDR3 regions from genomic DNA. Under the source paper's analysis protocol: The number of nucleated cells in each sample was estimated by amplification of reference gene primers within the assay. Sequence reads were collapsed and filtered to measure the absolute abundance of every unique TCRbeta CDR3 rearrangement. For each sample, productive Simpson clonality was calculated as the square root of Simpson's diversity index across productive rearrangements. TCRdb took this table from immuneACCESS and kept in-frame rearrangements with V and J called. Such tables lack part of the clones; where checked against another copy, unresolved V genes explain under half of the gap, and the rest is unexplained. D and trimming were read from the DNA, whereas the V and J calls and clone size are those reported in that table. Within this sample are almost 350,000 clones, with roughly nine tenths of them counted one time only. 3% to 4% of the sample goes to the ten largest clones.

This sequence uses TRBV5-4 and TRBJ1-2; no D segment can be confidently identified. The specimen was peripheral blood. The source of this sequence is a woman aged 60 to 75 with COVID-19, enrolled during active disease. The DNA sequence reads TGTGCCAGCAGCTTGGGGCGGATTAAGTACTATGGCTACACCTTC. This is translated as CASSLGRIKYYGYTF.